This record concerns one T cell receptor beta chain sequence. The data were taken from a study of shared clonotypes between healthy human individuals. Trimming removed 4 bases from V and 5 bases from J; junction bases left unmatched: 18. The CDR3 totals 18 residues. Looked up from germline, CDR1 is SGHNT and CDR2 is YYREEE (reference sequence). Replicate PCRs run on sorted subsets employed approximately 0.2 ug DNA, approximately 30,000 T cell genomes. How the authors handled the data: Junction-only sequences without quality scores were provided by ImmunoSEQ, so filtering was different. Profiling relied on immunoSEQ multiplex PCR, and the TCRdb table lists in-frame clones only, not all of them. The V and J calls and clone size come from that table; D and trimming were worked out from the DNA. The table lists a few million clones, around 94% of them singletons.

The chain links TRBV5-4 to TRBJ2-5, with 9 bases lining up with TRBD2. Sequencing was performed on naive CD4+ T cells sorted from blood. As for subset: CD45RA+ positively selected. This sequence was found in a man between 18 and 29 years old in good health. CDR3 protein: CASSRFSKARGGVETQYF. Written as DNA, the CDR3 is TGTGCCAGCAGCCGGTTTAGTAAGGCGCGGGGGGGCGTGGAGACCCAGTACTTC.